This passage covers 5 T cell receptor beta chains from one sample sequenced in a study of early T cells in non-severe SARS-CoV-2 infection. TCRdb re-derived calls from the 5' RACE reads in MiXCR, one entry per CDR3 protein. This table holds 85,000 to 100,000 distinct CDR3 sequences, around 17% found once. Sequencing input: whole blood. Every receptor here comes from an adult who was a healthcare worker with PCR-confirmed SARS-CoV-2 infection or an uninfected control (not recorded which).

CDR3 protein: CASSSASGRREQYF. In DNA form, the CDR3 reads TGTGCCAGCAGTTCAGCTAGCGGGCGAAGAGAGCAGTACTTC. This rearrangement joins TRBV12-3 or TRBV12-4 to TRBJ2-7; 8 positions agree with TRBD2. V lost 4 bases, J lost 7 bases, and 9 bases stayed unmatched. The CDR3 has 14 residues.

This clonotype turned up a few times. V gene TRBV7-6 combines with J gene TRBJ2-6, with no clear D. Germline V gene sequence: CDR1 SGHVS, CDR2 FNYEAQ. Trimming took off 0 bases at V and 4 bases at J, with 10 bases between the two ends. This CDR3 is 16 amino acids long. For the CDR3, the DNA is TGTGCCAGCAGCTTAGCGCATAGGGCCGGGGCCAACGTCCTGACTTTC. Protein: CASSLAHRAGANVLTF. Complete variable domain (other parts from reference TRBV7-6 and TRBJ2-6): GAGVSQSPRYKVTKRGQDVALRCDPISGHVSLYWYRQALGQGPEFLTYFNYEAQQDKSGLPNDRFSAERPEGSISTLTIQRTEQRDSAMYRCASSLAHRAGANVLTFGAGSRLTVL.

This chain uses TRBV28 with TRBJ2-3, with D tentatively TRBD1 (6 bases). The CDR3 extends over 15 amino acids. V lost 3 bases and J lost 0, with 10 bases in between. Germline loops: CDR1 MDHEN, CDR2 SYDVKM. The CDR3 reads CASSFGGSSTDTQYF. The CDR3, as DNA: TGTGCCAGCAGTTTTGGGGGCTCTAGCACAGATACGCAGTATTTT.

This chain connects TRBV7-2 to TRBJ1-3; D not resolved. Trimming removed 3 bases at V and 0 bases at J, with 6 bases between. Germline assignment: CDR1 SGHTA and CDR2 FQGNSA. The CDR3 consists of 14 residues. The CDR3 protein is CASSLAPSGNTIYF. The CDR3 region has the DNA TGTGCCAGCAGCTTGGCCCCCTCTGGAAACACCATATATTTT.

This clonotype has only a few counts. This chain connects TRBV20-1 to TRBJ2-3, with D tentatively TRBD2 (6 bases). CDR3 length: 17 amino acids. Trimming shortened V by 0 bases and J by 6 bases, and 22 bases separated the two germline ends. Germline CDR1 and CDR2: DFQATT and SNEGSKA (reference sequence). The DNA for the CDR3 is TGCAGTGCTAGAGATCGGGAGCGGCTAATAAGAGGGGATACGCAGTATTTT. This translates into CSARDRERLIRGDTQYF.